The sequence of this T cell receptor beta chain was determined in a study of blood T cell repertoires in COVID-19. Overall study: COVID-19 samples, acute and convalescent, were from the United States, Italy and Spain. Nucleic acid was either cDNA or gDNA, and it came from T cells, B-cell-depleted T cells, or PBMCs.

One Seattle source followed patients from active infection through their disease course. Per the original methods: Reference gene primers were amplified, and this amplification served to estimate nucleated cell counts. TCRdb's copy holds only in-frame clones and misses some; the assay was immunoSEQ multiplex PCR. The D gene and trimming were derived from the DNA, and the V and J assignments and clone size from that table. The data show 300,000 to 350,000 clones, about 90% seen once. The germline CDR1 and CDR2 sequences are SGHAT and FQNNGV. The CDR3 consists of 17 residues. V was pared by 5 bases and J by 2 bases, with 16 bases between.

This chain links TRBV11-2 with TRBJ2-6, with D possibly matching TRBD1 (7 bases). The sequence was obtained from a woman aged 70 to 79 with COVID-19, enrolled during active disease. Sequencing was carried out using peripheral blood. The CDR3 region has the DNA TGTGCCAGCAGCCTTCGAACAGGGGAGGCTGGGGCCAACGTCCTGACTTTC. Translating it yields CASSLRTGEAGANVLTF. The full variable domain, rest sourced from reference TRBV11-2 and TRBJ2-6, is EAGVAQSPRYKIIEKRQSVAFWCNPISGHATLYWYQQILGQGPKLLIQFQNNGVVDDSQLPKDRFSAERLKGVDSTLKIQPAKLEDSAVYLCASSLRTGEAGANVLTFGAGSRLTVL.